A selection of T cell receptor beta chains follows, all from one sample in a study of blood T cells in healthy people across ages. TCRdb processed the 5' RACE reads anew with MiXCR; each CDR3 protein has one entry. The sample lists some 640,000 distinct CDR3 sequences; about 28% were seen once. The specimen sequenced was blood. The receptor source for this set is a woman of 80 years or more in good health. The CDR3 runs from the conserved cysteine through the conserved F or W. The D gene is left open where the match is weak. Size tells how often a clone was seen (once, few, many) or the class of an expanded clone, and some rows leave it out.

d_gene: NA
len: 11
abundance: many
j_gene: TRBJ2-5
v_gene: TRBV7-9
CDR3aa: CASSFSQPQYF
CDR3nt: TGTGCCAGCAGCTTTTCTCAACCCCAGTACTTC

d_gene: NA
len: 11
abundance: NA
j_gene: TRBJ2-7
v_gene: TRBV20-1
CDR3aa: CSGTDSDEQYF
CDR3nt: TGCAGTGGGACGGACAGTGACGAGCAGTACTTC

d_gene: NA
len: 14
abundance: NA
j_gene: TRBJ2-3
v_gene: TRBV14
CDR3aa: CASSQDRGLYTQYF
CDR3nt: TGTGCCAGCAGCCAAGACAGGGGACTTTATACGCAGTATTTT

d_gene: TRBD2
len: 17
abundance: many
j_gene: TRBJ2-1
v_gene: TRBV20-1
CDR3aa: CSAAPVSAGGGYNEQFF
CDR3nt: TGCAGTGCTGCCCCCGTGTCGGCGGGGGGCGGGTACAATGAGCAGTTCTTC

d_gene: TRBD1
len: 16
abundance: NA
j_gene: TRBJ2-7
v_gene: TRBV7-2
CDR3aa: CASSLAGDRGLSEQYF
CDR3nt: TGTGCCAGCAGCTTAGCTGGGGACAGGGGGCTGAGTGAGCAGTACTTC

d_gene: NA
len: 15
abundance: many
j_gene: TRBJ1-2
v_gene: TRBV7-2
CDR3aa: CASSLEGGANYGYTF
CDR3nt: TGTGCCAGCAGCTTAGAGGGGGGCGCGAATTATGGCTACACCTTC

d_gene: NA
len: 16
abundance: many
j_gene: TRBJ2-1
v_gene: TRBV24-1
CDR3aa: CATSDRRGGRLNEQFF
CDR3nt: TGTGCCACCAGTGATAGGCGTGGGGGGCGCTTAAATGAGCAGTTCTTC

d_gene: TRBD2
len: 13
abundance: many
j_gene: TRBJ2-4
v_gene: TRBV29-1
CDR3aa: CSGISGSKNIQYF
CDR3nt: TGCAGCGGAATTAGCGGGTCCAAAAACATTCAGTACTTC

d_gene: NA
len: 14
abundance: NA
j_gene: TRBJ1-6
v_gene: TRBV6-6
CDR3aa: CADTSGSYNSPLHF
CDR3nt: TGTGCCGATACATCAGGGTCCTATAATTCACCCCTCCACTTT

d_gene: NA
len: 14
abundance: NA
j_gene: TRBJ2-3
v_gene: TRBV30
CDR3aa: CACARDSVTDTQYF
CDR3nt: TGTGCCTGCGCCCGGGACTCCGTGACGGATACGCAGTATTTT

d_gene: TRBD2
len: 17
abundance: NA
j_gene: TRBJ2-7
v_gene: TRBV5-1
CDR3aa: CASSKMGGGAISYEQYF
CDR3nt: TGCGCCAGCAGCAAAATGGGGGGAGGGGCGATTTCCTACGAGCAGTACTTC

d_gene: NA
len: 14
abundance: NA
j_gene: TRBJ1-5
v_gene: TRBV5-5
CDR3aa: CASSLTPSNQPQHF
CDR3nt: TGTGCCAGCAGCTTGACTCCTTCCAATCAGCCCCAGCATTTT

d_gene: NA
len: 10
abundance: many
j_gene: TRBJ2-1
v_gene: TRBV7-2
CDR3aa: CASSHNEQFF
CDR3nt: TGTGCCAGCAGCCACAATGAGCAGTTCTTC

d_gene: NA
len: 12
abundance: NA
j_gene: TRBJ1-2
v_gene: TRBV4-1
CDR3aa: CASSQHVGGYTF
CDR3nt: TGCGCCAGCAGCCAGCATGTTGGTGGCTACACCTTC

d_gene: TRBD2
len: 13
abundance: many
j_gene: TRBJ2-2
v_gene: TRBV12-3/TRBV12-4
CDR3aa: CASTRTSGGELFF
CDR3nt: TGTGCCAGCACCCGGACTAGCGGGGGGGAGCTGTTTTTT

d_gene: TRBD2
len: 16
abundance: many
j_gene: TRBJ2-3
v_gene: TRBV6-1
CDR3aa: CASSEPPGGSTDTQYF
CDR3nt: TGTGCCAGCAGCGAACCCCCGGGGGGGAGCACAGATACGCAGTATTTT

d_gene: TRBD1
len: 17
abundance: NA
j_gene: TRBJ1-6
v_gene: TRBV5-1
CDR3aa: CASSLLQGTGETSPLHF
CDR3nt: TGCGCCAGCAGCTTGCTCCAAGGGACAGGGGAGACTTCACCCCTCCACTTT

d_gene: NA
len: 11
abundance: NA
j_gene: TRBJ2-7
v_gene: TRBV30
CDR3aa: CAWSDSGEQYF
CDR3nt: TGTGCCTGGAGCGACTCCGGCGAGCAGTACTTC

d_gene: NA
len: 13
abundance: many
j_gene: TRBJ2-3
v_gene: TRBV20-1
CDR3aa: CSAQPTGTDTQYF
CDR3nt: TGCAGTGCCCAACCGACAGGCACAGATACGCAGTATTTT

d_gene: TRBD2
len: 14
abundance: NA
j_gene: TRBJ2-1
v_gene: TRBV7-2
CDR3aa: CASSRSTGGDEQFF
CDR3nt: TGTGCCAGCAGCAGATCAACCGGGGGGGATGAGCAGTTCTTC

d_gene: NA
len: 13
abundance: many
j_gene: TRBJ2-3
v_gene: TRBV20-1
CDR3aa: CSAKGTSTDTQYF
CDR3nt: TGCAGTGCTAAAGGGACTAGCACAGATACGCAGTATTTT

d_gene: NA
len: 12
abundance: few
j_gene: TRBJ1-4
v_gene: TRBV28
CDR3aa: CASSIPGRKLFF
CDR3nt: TGTGCCAGCAGTATACCGGGACGGAAACTGTTTTTT

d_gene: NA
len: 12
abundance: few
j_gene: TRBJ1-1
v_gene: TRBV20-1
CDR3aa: CSRTGPNREAFF
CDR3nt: TGCAGTAGAACAGGGCCAAACCGCGAAGCTTTCTTT

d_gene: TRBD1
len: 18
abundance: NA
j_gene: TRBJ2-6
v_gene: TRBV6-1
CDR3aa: CASSEGTGWVSGANVRTF
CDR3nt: TGTGCCAGCAGTGAGGGGACAGGCTGGGTCTCTGGGGCCAACGTCCGGACTTTC

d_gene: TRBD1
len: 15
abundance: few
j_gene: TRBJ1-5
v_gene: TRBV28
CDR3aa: CASSTPTGGSQPQHF
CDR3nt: TGTGCCAGCAGTACGCCGACAGGGGGGTCTCAGCCCCAGCATTTT

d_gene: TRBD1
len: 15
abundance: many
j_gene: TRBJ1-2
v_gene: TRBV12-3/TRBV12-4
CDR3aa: CASSQTGGEWYGYTF
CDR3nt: TGTGCCAGCAGTCAGACAGGGGGCGAATGGTATGGCTACACCTTC

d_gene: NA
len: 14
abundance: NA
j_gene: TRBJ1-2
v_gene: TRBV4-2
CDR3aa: CASSQGGRGHGYTF
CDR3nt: TGTGCCAGCAGCCAAGGCGGTCGTGGACATGGCTACACCTTC

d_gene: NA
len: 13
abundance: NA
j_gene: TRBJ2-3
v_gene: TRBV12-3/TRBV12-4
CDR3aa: CASTWASADTQYF
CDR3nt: TGTGCCAGTACATGGGCTAGCGCAGATACGCAGTATTTT

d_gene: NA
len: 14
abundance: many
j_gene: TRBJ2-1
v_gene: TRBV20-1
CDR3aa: CSVRRGGAYNEQFF
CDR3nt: TGCAGTGTCCGCAGGGGGGGGGCCTACAATGAGCAGTTCTTC

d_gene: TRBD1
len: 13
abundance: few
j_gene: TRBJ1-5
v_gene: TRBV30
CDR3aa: CAWQTGEYQPQHF
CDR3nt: TGTGCCTGGCAGACAGGGGAATATCAGCCCCAGCATTTT

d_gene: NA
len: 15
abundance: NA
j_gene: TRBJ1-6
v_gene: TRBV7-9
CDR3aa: CASSPRGTQNSPLHF
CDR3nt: TGTGCCAGCAGCCCTCGTGGGACACAGAATTCACCCCTCCACTTT

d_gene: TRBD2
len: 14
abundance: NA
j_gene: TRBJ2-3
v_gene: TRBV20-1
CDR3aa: CSACREAGADTQYF
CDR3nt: TGCAGTGCTTGCCGGGAAGCGGGGGCAGATACGCAGTATTTT

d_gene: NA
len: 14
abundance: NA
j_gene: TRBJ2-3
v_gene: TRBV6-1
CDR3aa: CASSGDGSTDTQYF
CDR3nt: TGTGCCAGCAGTGGGGACGGTAGCACAGATACGCAGTATTTT

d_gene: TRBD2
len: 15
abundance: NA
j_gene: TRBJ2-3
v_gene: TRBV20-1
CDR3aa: CSARGGSGARDTQYF
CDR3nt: TGCAGTGCTAGAGGAGGTAGCGGGGCACGTGATACGCAGTATTTT

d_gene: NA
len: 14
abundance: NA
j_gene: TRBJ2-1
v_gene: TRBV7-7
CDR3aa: CASSYRDWDNEQFF
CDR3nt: TGTGCTAGCAGCTACCGGGACTGGGACAATGAGCAGTTCTTC

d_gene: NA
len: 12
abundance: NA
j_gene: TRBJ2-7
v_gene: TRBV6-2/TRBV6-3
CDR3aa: CAGSLTDYEQYF
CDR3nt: TGTGCCGGCAGTTTAACAGATTACGAGCAGTACTTC

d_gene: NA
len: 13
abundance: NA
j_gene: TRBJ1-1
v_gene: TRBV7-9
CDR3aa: CSSSNLENRGAFF
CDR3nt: TGTTCCAGCAGCAATCTAGAAAACCGGGGAGCTTTCTTT

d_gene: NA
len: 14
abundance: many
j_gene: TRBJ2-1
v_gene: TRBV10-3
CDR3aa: CAISPSESPNEQFF
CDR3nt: TGTGCCATCAGCCCCAGTGAAAGCCCCAATGAGCAGTTCTTC

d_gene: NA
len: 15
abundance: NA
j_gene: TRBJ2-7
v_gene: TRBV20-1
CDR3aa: CSAREPGTPYNEQYF
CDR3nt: TGCAGTGCCAGAGAACCGGGGACCCCCTACAATGAGCAGTACTTC